This section outlines one TCR beta chain sequence together with its context. Its antigen is undetermined. This record belongs to a study of shared clonotypes between healthy human individuals. CDR3 length: 14 amino acids. V dropped 5 bases and J dropped 2 bases, with 13 bases sitting between them. CDR1 and CDR2 from the germline V gene are LNHDA and SQIVND (reference sequence). Whole-study results and caveats: Tissues were not sampled, only blood, and their repertoires likely differ.

All donors qualified as healthy HIV-negative adults and had experienced no recent acute infections or vaccinations. The protocol was immunoSEQ multiplex PCR, while the TCRdb copy is restricted to in-frame clones and leaves out a portion. The profile shows hundreds of thousands of clones, roughly 79% of them singletons. The material sequenced was PBMCs. This TCR was sampled from a woman in her thirties or forties in good health. Some clones in this sample may be carry-over from other donors' samples. The J gene is TRBJ2-7, the V gene TRBV19; tentatively, D is TRBD1 or TRBD2 (5 bases each). The CDR3 DNA follows: TGTGCCAGTAGTTCGAGCGGACAAACCTACGAGCAGTACTTC. Its translation is CASSSSGQTYEQYF.